This TCR beta chain derives from a study of OX40 agonist ivuxolimab in advanced cancers. Study-level information: Enrolled patients in dose escalation had cancers that were hepatocellular carcinoma, melanoma, renal cell or head and neck cancer.

This CDR3 region has 15 residues. After removal of 5 bases from V and 2 bases from J, the junction contained 3 bases not matched to a gene. The germline gives CDR1 MNHEY, CDR2 SMNVEV (reference sequence). Study-level findings and limits: CD8+ T cells showed, on average, more clonal expansion than CD4+ cells.

This clone occurred once. Antigen unknown. At cycle 4 day 1, cycle 7 day 1, and baseline, blood was sampled. Method: immunoSEQ multiplex PCR; TCRdb's copy keeps in-frame clones and lacks some. The repertoire holds over 20,000 clones, with over 60% as singletons. J is TRBJ2-3 and V is TRBV27, with 11 nucleotides matching TRBD2. This TCR was sampled from an adult with an advanced solid tumor such as melanoma, head and neck, liver or kidney cancer. This sample comprised CD4+ or CD8+ T cells sorted from blood, obtained in a trial of the OX40 agonist ivuxolimab. DNA for the CDR3: TGTGCCAGCAGTCTGACTAGCGGGACCACAGATACGCAGTATTTT. This codes for CASSLTSGTTDTQYF.